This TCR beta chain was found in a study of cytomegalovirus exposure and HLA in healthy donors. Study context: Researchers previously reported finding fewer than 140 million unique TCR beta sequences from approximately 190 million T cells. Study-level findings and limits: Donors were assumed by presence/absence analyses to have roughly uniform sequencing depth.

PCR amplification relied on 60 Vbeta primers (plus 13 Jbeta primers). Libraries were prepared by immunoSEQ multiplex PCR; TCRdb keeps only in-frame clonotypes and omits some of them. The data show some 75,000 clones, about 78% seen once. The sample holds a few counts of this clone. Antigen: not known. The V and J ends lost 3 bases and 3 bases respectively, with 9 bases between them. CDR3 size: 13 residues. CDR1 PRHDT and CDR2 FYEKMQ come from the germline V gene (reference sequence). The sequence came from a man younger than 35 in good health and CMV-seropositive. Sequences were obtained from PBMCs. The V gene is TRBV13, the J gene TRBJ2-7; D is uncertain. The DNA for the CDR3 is TGTGCCAGCAGCTTGTACAGCAGCTACGAGCAGTACTTC. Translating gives CASSLYSSYEQYF. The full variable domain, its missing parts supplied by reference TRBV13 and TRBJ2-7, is AAGVIQSPRHLIKEKRETATLKCYPIPRHDTVYWYQQGPGQDPQFLISFYEKMQSDKGSIPDRFSAQQFSDYHSELNMSSLELGDSALYFCASSLYSSYEQYFGPGTRLTVT.